This T cell receptor beta chain was recovered during a study of naive and memory T cell subsets. A UMI-containing oligonucleotide was joined by 3' ligation to the TCR cDNA template. Whole-blood samples were 2.5 to 3 ml of peripheral blood from healthy adult volunteers. Unsorted total RNA, roughly 1 to 1,100 ng, was DNase treated before reverse transcription. Ligated cDNA underwent four rounds of PCR with nested alpha and beta constant region primers and SP2. For blood and skin samples, reverse transcription used TCR alpha and beta constant primers. TCRdb itself ran the 5' RACE reads through MiXCR, one entry per CDR3 protein. The repertoire consists of about 59,000 distinct CDR3 sequences, with 8% occurring once and the leading ten covering 15% to 20%. Regarding the study as a whole: TCR transcript changes with activation or differentiation may affect this RNA method.

The germline V gene encodes CDR1 MNHNS and CDR2 SASEGT. Trimming left V 4 bases short and J 4 bases short, with 13 bases between. The CDR3 has 14 amino acids. Comment on this clonotype: The antigen is unknown.

The sequence came from a female donor in good health. This rearrangement joins TRBV6-1 to TRBJ1-1, with D possibly being TRBD1 (6 bases). CDR3 region: CASSAPLQGTEAFF. CDR3 in DNA: TGTGCCAGCAGTGCCCCGTTACAGGGCACTGAAGCTTTCTTT.